The 2 T cell receptor beta chains below come from one sample, sequenced in a study of cytomegalovirus exposure and HLA in healthy donors. PCR primers comprised 60 Vbeta and 13 Jbeta primers. The data were produced by immunoSEQ multiplex PCR, yet TCRdb's version contains in-frame clones alone and is incomplete. The data hold 200,000 or so clones, with approximately 80% observed a single time. What was sequenced was PBMCs. These TCRs come from a woman aged 25 to 39 in good health and CMV-seropositive.

The chain has TRBV18 and TRBJ1-1; no firm D call. The V end was cut by 4 bases, the J end by 4 bases, with 13 bases between. Germline CDR1 KGHSH, CDR2 LQKENI. The CDR3 has 14 residues. The CDR3: CASSRVRAGTEAFF. CDR3 bases: TGTGCCAGCTCACGTGTGAGGGCGGGCACTGAAGCTTTCTTT.

The genes are TRBV6-5 and TRBJ2-7; 8 nucleotides align to TRBD1. Germline V CDR1 and CDR2: MNHEY, SVGAGI. The CDR3 loop spans 13 amino acids. V was pared by 4 bases and J by 9 bases, with 8 bases of the junction left unmatched. The CDR3 DNA reads as TGTGCCAGCAGTTTAAACAGGGGGTTCGGGCAGTACTTC. Translating gives CASSLNRGFGQYF.